This TCR beta chain was captured by sequencing in a study of metastatic and nonmetastatic thyroid tumors. Study-wide context: Both malignant and benign thyroid patients supplied peripheral blood and tumor or nodule tissue samples, across which the repertoires of these patients were then compared. Study-wide results and limits: Significantly higher TCR beta diversity was reportedly seen in malignant thyroid tumors than benign nodules, in blood and tumor.

Patients were all untreated before their thyroid surgery. This clone appeared a few times. Antigen unknown. The V gene's germline CDR1 is MDHEN and CDR2 SYDVKM. The CDR3 sequence is 12 residues long. Authors' processing steps: The study built a papillary thyroid cancer distant-metastasis classifier from CDR3 differences across clinicopathological groups. Via MiXCR, TCRdb re-called the PCR reads. The V and J calls here are based on TCRdb, not the publication. The data show about 8,100 clones, roughly 24% seen once. The rearrangement joins TRBV28 to TRBJ2-7, with D tentatively TRBD1 (5 bases). This clonotype originated in a female donor with papillary thyroid cancer or a benign thyroid nodule (not recorded which). Some clones in this sample may be carry-over from other donors' samples. Sequencing used tumor tissue. The CDR3 region has the DNA TGTGAAACCACCTCACAAGGGGTCGAGCAGTACTTC. This codes for CETTSQGVEQYF.